This T cell receptor (beta chain) was captured in a study of blood T cell repertoires in COVID-19. Unmatched junction bases numbered 10, after V lost 0 bases and J lost 2 bases. The CDR3 has 17 residues. Germline-derived CDR1 and CDR2 are SGHRS and YFSETQ. Clinical history reported by participants formed the basis on which cohorts were assigned. Per the original methods: Researchers report that nucleated cell counts were estimated from reference gene primer amplification. TCRdb's table, derived via immunoSEQ multiplex PCR, lists solely in-frame clones and lacks some. V and J calls and clone size are copied from that table; D and trimming were computed from the DNA. The data hold some 200,000 clones, with about four fifths observed a single time.

This clonotype was sampled from a woman aged 50 to 60 who had been exposed to COVID-19. This chain links TRBV5-1 with TRBJ2-5; TRBD2 aligns across 7 bases. The sample taken for sequencing was PBMCs or T cells enriched from blood (not recorded which). The CDR3 coding sequence is TGCGCCAGCAGCTTGGAAGTGGGCGGGGGTCTGCAAGAGACCCAGTACTTC. Its translation is CASSLEVGGGLQETQYF.